Below, 17 T cell receptor beta chains from the same sample are listed, as sequenced in a study of identical twins. TCRdb independently ran MiXCR on the 5' RACE reads; one entry per CDR3 protein. The sample lists some 590,000 distinct CDR3 sequences; 7.5% to 10% were seen once. This same sample was also part of a study on yellow fever vaccine responses in identical twins.

The sample comprised PBMCs. The receptors stem from a young woman in good health.

The chain recombines TRBV12-3 or TRBV12-4 with TRBJ2-1, with 11 bases identical to TRBD2. The CDR3 is 16 amino acids. Germline trimming cut 6 bases from V and 8 bases from J; bases unmatched to any gene: 12. The CDR3 coding sequence is TGTGCCAGCAGGGCCCAACTAGCGGGAGTTGGGCATGAGCAGTTCTTC. It translates to CASRAQLAGVGHEQFF.

This clonotype appeared a few times. This chain links TRBV4-1 with TRBJ2-3; no firm D call. The V gene lost 2 bases and the J gene lost 4 bases, with 7 bases spanning the gap. From germline, CDR1 is MGHRA and CDR2 YSYEKL. The CDR3 totals 13 residues. CDR3 nucleotides: TGCGCCAGCAGCCAAATGGAATCAGATACGCAGTATTTT. Encoded protein: CASSQMESDTQYF.

The chain combines TRBV7-2 with TRBJ2-5, with TRBD2 matching 9 bases. The CDR3 consists of 14 residues. With 5 bases clipped from V and 3 bases from J, the junction kept 4 bases outside the gene matches. CDR1 is SGHTA, CDR2 FQGNSA, per germline. CDR3 loop: CASSKTSGKETQYF. The CDR3 bases are TGTGCCAGCAGCAAGACTAGCGGAAAAGAGACCCAGTACTTC.

This clonotype was seen ten or more times. The chain uses TRBV12-3 or TRBV12-4 and TRBJ2-3; D is ambiguous. V was pared by 6 bases and J by 7 bases, with 17 bases between. The CDR3 length is 14 residues. The CDR3 region has the DNA TGTGCCAGCAGCTTCTCCATCGGCACCTATACGCAGTATTTT. It codes for CASSFSIGTYTQYF.

This clonotype has a count of ten or more. V and J are TRBV10-3 and TRBJ2-1; TRBD1 might be the D (6 bases). Germline V CDR1 and CDR2: ENHRY, SYGVKD. CDR3 size: 16 residues. Between the trimmed V and J ends, which lost 5 bases and 0 bases, there was a span of 14 bases. CDR3 nucleotides: TGTGCCATCAGTACAGCAGGGGAGAGCTCCTACAATGAGCAGTTCTTC. The encoded protein is CAISTAGESSYNEQFF.

A few counts support this clonotype. The chain joins TRBV7-2 to TRBJ2-3; the match to TRBD2 covers 10 bases. The CDR3 is made up of 15 amino acids. CDR1 and CDR2 (germline): SGHTA, FQGNSA. J was trimmed by 4 bases and V by 6 bases; bases with no gene match: 7. As DNA, the CDR3 is TGTGCCAGCAGTCCAAGCGGGAGGGCCCCAGATACGCAGTATTTT. Residues: CASSPSGRAPDTQYF.

This clonotype was counted a few times. A junction end diverges from the germline sequence, so it may reflect a read error. The chain is built from TRBV24-1 and TRBJ2-1, with 12 bases fitting TRBD1. The V gene's germline CDR1 is KGHDR and CDR2 SFDVKD. The CDR3 runs to 17 residues. The CDR3 spells CATSDSTGTGGYDEQFF. CDR3 nucleotides: TGTGCCACCAGTGATTCGACCGGGACAGGGGGCTACGATGAGCAGTTCTTC.

The V and J genes are TRBV20-1 and TRBJ2-5; no firm D call. The germline V gene encodes CDR1 DFQATT and CDR2 SNEGSKA (reference sequence). The CDR3 totals 14 residues. Between the trimmed V and J ends, which lost 1 base and 0 bases, there was a span of 9 bases. The CDR3 nucleotides read TGCAGTGCTAGAGGAGGCTGGTACCAAGAGACCCAGTACTTC. Its protein is CSARGGWYQETQYF.

The rearrangement joins TRBV20-1 to TRBJ2-3; 11 nucleotides line up with TRBD2. There are 16 residues in the CDR3. The J segment lost 2 bases and the V segment lost 4 bases, leaving 8 bases of the junction unmatched. Per germline, CDR1 DFQATT and CDR2 SNEGSKA (reference sequence). Written as DNA, the CDR3 is TGCAGTGCTAATCAAAGACTAGCGGGGCCCACAGATACGCAGTATTTT. Its protein product is CSANQRLAGPTDTQYF.

This clonotype was found many times. This chain joins TRBV12-3 or TRBV12-4 and TRBJ2-7; D possibly corresponds to TRBD1 (5 bases). With 6 bases removed from V and 5 bases from J, the gap between germline ends came to 11 bases. CDR3 length: 12 residues. The CDR3 region has the DNA TGTGCCAGCAGACCAGGGTTCGACGAGCAGTACTTC. Residues: CASRPGFDEQYF.

The chain joins TRBV5-1 to TRBJ2-5; tentatively, D is TRBD2 (6 bases). The CDR3 sequence is 15 residues long. CDR1 is SGHRS, CDR2 YFSETQ, per germline. V was clipped by 4 bases and J by 0 bases, with 13 bases between them. This chain's CDR3 is CASSPTRWYQETQYF. For the CDR3, the DNA is TGCGCCAGCAGCCCGACTAGGTGGTACCAAGAGACCCAGTACTTC.

The chain is built from TRBV6-4 and TRBJ2-3, with TRBD1 as a possible D gene (5 bases). Trimming left V 3 bases short and J 5 bases short, with 9 bases between. Per the germline V gene, CDR1 is MRHNA and CDR2 is SNTAGT. The CDR3 is 13 amino acids. This chain's CDR3 is CASSDGAEDTQYF. The CDR3 nucleotides read TGTGCCAGCAGTGATGGGGCAGAAGATACGCAGTATTTT.

V is TRBV7-9 and J is TRBJ2-7; 8 bases match TRBD2. The length of the CDR3 is 13 residues. V was pared by 6 bases and J by 3 bases, with 4 bases of the junction left unmatched. Per the germline V gene, CDR1 is SEHNR and CDR2 is FQNEAQ (reference sequence). This CDR3 reads CASRMREDYEQYF. The CDR3 DNA reads TGTGCCAGCAGGATGCGGGAGGACTACGAGCAGTACTTC.

V and J are TRBV6-5 and TRBJ2-1, with D perhaps TRBD2 (6 bases). CDR1 and CDR2 from the germline V gene are MNHEY and SVGAGI. The ends were cut back, 0 bases at V and 3 bases at J, with 15 bases in the middle. The CDR3 contains 17 residues. This chain's CDR3 is CASSYSIGGERYNEQFF. In DNA form, the CDR3 reads TGTGCCAGCAGTTACTCGATCGGCGGGGAGCGCTACAATGAGCAGTTCTTC.

In this sample, this clonotype turned up many times. The chain has TRBV29-1 and TRBJ2-1; 8 nucleotides match TRBD1. This CDR3 region has 12 residues. Trimming cost V 5 bases and J 5 bases; bases outside gene matches: 2. The germline V gene has CDR1 SQVTM and CDR2 ANQGSEA. In nucleotides, the CDR3 is TGCAGCGTTAACAGGGGGAACAATGAGCAGTTCTTC. Translation gives CSVNRGNNEQFF.

This clonotype has only a few counts. The J gene is TRBJ2-5, the V gene TRBV18; D is ambiguous. Germline CDR1 is KGHSH and CDR2 is LQKENI. The V end lost 3 bases, the J end lost 4 bases, and 21 bases lay between the germline ends. The CDR3 sequence is 17 residues long. The CDR3 sequence is CASSPTQSGPTGETQYF. The CDR3 nucleotides read TGTGCCAGCTCACCGACTCAATCTGGCCCAACCGGAGAGACCCAGTACTTC.

V and J are TRBV20-1 and TRBJ2-7; tentative D call: TRBD1 (6 bases). Germline CDR1 DFQATT, CDR2 SNEGSKA (reference sequence). V dropped 0 bases and J dropped 2 bases, with 17 bases sitting between them. The CDR3 has 16 amino acids. The CDR3 sequence is CSARDPAGVNPYEQYF. DNA for the CDR3: TGCAGTGCTAGAGATCCCGCAGGGGTCAACCCCTACGAGCAGTACTTC.